The sequence of this TCR beta chain was determined in a study of T cell repertoires in cytomegalovirus infection. At the level of the study: In public TCR beta signatures, there were indications of both CMV infection and matching HLA type.

Trimming cost V 3 bases and J 0 bases, with 9 bases left between them. The germline CDR1 and CDR2 sequences are DFQATT and SNEGSKA (reference sequence). The CDR3 is made up of 14 amino acids. One entry per CDR3 protein, called by TCRdb with MiXCR from the reads. The profile shows roughly 230,000 distinct CDR3 sequences, approximately 6.7% of them singletons. This clonotype was seen at least ten times. The sequence derives from a human donor in good health (CMV status not recorded). Some clones in this sample may be carry-over from other donors' samples. This chain uses TRBV20-1 with TRBJ1-5; unclear D gene. Sequences were obtained from PBMCs. The CDR3, as DNA: TGCAGTGCTAGTCTCCGGGATAGCAATCAGCCCCAGCATTTT. Amino acid sequence: CSASLRDSNQPQHF.